The present T cell receptor beta chain was sequenced within a study of blood T cell repertoires in COVID-19. Overall study context: The study drew acute and convalescent COVID-19 samples from the United States, Italy and Spain. Sources were T cells, B-cell-depleted T cells, or PBMCs; the material itself was cDNA or gDNA.

The CDR3 spans 12 residues. Germline-derived CDR1 and CDR2 are GTSNPN and SVGIG (reference sequence). V gave up 5 bases and J gave up 6 bases; unmatched junction bases: 6. As originally analysed: Amplifying reference gene primers gave estimates of nucleated cell counts. TCRdb keeps only in-frame clones here, not all; method: immunoSEQ multiplex PCR. V, J and clone size derive from that table, while D and trimming were established from the DNA sequence. The repertoire holds more than 95,000 clones, with around 89% as singletons. The specimen sequenced was peripheral blood. The origin of this receptor is a human donor in a cohort sampled during active COVID-19. V and J are TRBV30 and TRBJ1-2, with TRBD1 identical over 7 bases. The CDR3 DNA reads TGTGCCTGGTCCACAGGGGTCCATGGCTACACCTTC. Translation gives CAWSTGVHGYTF.